The sequence of this T cell receptor beta chain was determined in a study of technical replicates of blood from several donors. Assay: immunoSEQ multiplex PCR; the TCRdb copy retains only in-frame clones and omits some. The top ten clones hold under 0.5% of a sample with fewer than 85,000 clones, 90% to 95% of them seen once. Looked up from germline, CDR1 is SEHNR and CDR2 is FQNEAQ (reference sequence). With 6 bases clipped from V and 0 bases from J, the junction kept 7 bases outside the gene matches. This CDR3 has 17 residues. This clonotype was obtained from a human donor in good health. Sequences were obtained from T cells isolated from PBMCs. The V call is TRBV7-9, the J call TRBJ2-2; TRBD1 matches at 10 bases. Written as DNA, the CDR3 is TGTGCCAGCAGTAGAGGGACAGGGGCCGCGAACACCGGGGAGCTGTTTTTT. It codes for CASSRGTGAANTGELFF.